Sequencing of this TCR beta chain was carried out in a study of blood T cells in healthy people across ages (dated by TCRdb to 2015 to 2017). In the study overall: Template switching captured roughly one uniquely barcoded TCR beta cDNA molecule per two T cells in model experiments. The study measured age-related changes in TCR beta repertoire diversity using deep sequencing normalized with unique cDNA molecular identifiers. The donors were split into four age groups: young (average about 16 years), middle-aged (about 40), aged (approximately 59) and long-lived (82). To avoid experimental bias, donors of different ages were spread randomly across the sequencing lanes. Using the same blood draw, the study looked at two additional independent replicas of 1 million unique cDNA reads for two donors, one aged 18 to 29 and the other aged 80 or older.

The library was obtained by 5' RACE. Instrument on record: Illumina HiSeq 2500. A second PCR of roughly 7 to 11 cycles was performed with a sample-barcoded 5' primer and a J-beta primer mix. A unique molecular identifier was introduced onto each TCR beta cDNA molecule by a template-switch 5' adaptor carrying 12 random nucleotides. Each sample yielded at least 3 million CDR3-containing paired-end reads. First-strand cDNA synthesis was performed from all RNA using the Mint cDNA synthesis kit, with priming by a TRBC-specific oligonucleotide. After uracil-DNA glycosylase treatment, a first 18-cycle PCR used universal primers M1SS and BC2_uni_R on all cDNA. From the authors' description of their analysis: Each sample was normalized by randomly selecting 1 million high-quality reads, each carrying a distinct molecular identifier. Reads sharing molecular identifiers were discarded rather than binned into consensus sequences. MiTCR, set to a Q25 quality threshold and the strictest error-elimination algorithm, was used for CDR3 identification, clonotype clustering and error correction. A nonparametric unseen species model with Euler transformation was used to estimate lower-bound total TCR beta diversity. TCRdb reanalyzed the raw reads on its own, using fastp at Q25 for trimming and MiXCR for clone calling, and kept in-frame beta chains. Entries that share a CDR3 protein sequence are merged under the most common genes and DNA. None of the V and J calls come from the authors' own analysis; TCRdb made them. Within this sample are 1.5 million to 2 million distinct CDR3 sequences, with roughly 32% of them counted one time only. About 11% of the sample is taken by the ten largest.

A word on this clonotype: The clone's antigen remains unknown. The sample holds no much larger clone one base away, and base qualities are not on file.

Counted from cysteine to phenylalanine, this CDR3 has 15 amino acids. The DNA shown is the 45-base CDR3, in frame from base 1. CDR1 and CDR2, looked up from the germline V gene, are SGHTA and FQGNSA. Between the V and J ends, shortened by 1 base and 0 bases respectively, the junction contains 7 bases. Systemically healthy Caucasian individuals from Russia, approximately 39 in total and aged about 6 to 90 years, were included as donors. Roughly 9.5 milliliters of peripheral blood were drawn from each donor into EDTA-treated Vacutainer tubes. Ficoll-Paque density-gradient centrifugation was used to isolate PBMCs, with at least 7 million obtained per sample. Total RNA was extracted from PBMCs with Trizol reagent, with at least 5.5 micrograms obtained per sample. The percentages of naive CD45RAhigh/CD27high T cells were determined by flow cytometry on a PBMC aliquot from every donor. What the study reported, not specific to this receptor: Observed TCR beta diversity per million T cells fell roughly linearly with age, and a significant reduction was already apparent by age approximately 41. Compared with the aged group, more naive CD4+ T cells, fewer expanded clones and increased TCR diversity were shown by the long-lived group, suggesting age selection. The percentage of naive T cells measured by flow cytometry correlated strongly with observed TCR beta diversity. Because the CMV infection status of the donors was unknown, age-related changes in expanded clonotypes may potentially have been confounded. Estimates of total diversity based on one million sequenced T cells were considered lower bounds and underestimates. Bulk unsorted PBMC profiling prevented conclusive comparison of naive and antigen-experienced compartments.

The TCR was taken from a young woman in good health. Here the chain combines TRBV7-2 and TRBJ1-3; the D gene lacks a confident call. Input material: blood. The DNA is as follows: TGTGCCAGCAGCTTAGGACGGATCTCTGGAAACACCATATATTTT. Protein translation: CASSLGRISGNTIYF.